The 25 T cell receptor beta chains presented below share a single source sample, sequenced in a study of cytomegalovirus exposure and HLA in healthy donors. The method was immunoSEQ multiplex PCR; TCRdb's version includes in-frame clones alone and lacks a portion of them. The table lists over 45,000 clones, around nine tenths of them singletons, with more than 0.85% in the top ten. Material: PBMCs. These receptors were collected from a man younger than 35 in good health and CMV-seronegative.

The J gene is TRBJ2-3, the V gene TRBV2, with 16 bases fitting TRBD2. Germline V lookup: CDR1 SNHLY, CDR2 FYNNEI. V trimming: 6 bases; J trimming: 2 bases; junction bases outside the gene matches: 8. The CDR3 length is 18 residues. The CDR3: CASSVSGTSGRATDTQYF. The CDR3 region has the DNA TGTGCCAGCAGCGTTTCGGGGACTAGCGGGAGGGCCACAGATACGCAGTATTTT.

The chain couples TRBV6-5 to TRBJ2-5, with 13 nucleotides matching TRBD2. The CDR3 loop spans 14 amino acids. The germline V gene encodes CDR1 MNHEY and CDR2 SVGAGI. V trimming: 10 bases; J trimming: 7 bases; junction bases outside the gene matches: 9. CDR3 amino acids: CATRTSGSRGTQYF. The CDR3 DNA follows: TGTGCCACAAGGACTAGCGGGAGTCGTGGGACCCAGTACTTC.

This chain joins TRBV7-3 and TRBJ1-2, with D unresolved. Germline CDR1 SGHTA, CDR2 FQGTGA. The CDR3 spans 13 residues. Trimming left V 5 bases short and J 3 bases short, with 10 bases between. As DNA, the CDR3 is TGTGCCAGCAGCCCCGGCCAGGACTATGGCTACACCTTC. Amino acids: CASSPGQDYGYTF.

The chain joins TRBV5-4 to TRBJ2-2, with D possibly TRBD1 on 5 matching bases. V was shortened by 6 bases and J by 3 bases, with 15 bases between the two germline ends. The germline V gene encodes CDR1 SGHNT and CDR2 YYREEE (reference sequence). The CDR3 spans 15 residues. The CDR3 bases are TGTGCCAGCAACGAAAGGCAGGGTGACACCGGGGAGCTGTTTTTT. Translated: CASNERQGDTGELFF.

This clone was detected once. V usage is TRBV18 and J usage is TRBJ2-1; TRBD1 agrees at 8 bases. The CDR3 has 14 amino acids. CDR1 is KGHSH and CDR2 is LQKENI in the germline V gene. Trimming at V came to 5 bases and at J to 3 bases, leaving 3 bases not matched to a gene. The CDR3 nucleotides read TGTGCCAGCTCATACGACAGGGGCTACAATGAGCAGTTCTTC. Translating gives CASSYDRGYNEQFF.

The chain recombines TRBV7-2 with TRBJ2-2, with TRBD2 identical over 16 bases. This CDR3 is built from 19 residues. The junction had 7 bases not matched to a gene; V was cut back by 4 bases and J by 2 bases. Looked up from germline, CDR1 is SGHTA and CDR2 is FQGNSA. The CDR3 is CASSSPGLAGGPNTGELFF. In nucleotides, the CDR3 is TGTGCCAGCAGCTCCCCGGGACTAGCGGGAGGGCCTAACACCGGGGAGCTGTTTTTT.

This chain connects TRBV2 to TRBJ1-1; 9 bases line up with TRBD1. Trimming took 3 bases from V and 10 from J; bases not matched to a gene: 12. Germline V gene lookup returns CDR1 SNHLY and CDR2 FYNNEI. This CDR3 is 15 amino acids long. CDR3 in DNA: TGTGCCAGCAGTGAGTTGCTGGACAGGGGAAGGGGAGCTTTCTTT. Translated, it gives CASSELLDRGRGAFF.

V gene TRBV19 combines with J gene TRBJ1-5; 8 bases are a match to TRBD1. The CDR3 spans 13 residues. The J segment lost 6 bases and the V segment lost 10 bases, leaving 8 bases of the junction unmatched. Germline CDR1 is LNHDA and CDR2 is SQIVND (reference sequence). CDR3 coding DNA: TGTGCCACCTCACACAGGGGGGGTCAGCCCCAGCATTTT. Translation: CATSHRGGQPQHF.

The genes are TRBV7-9 and TRBJ2-2; 12 nucleotides match TRBD1. Germline CDR1 SEHNR, CDR2 FQNEAQ (reference sequence). The CDR3 contains 18 residues. Losses at the gene ends were 4 bases for V and 6 bases for J; bases not matched to a gene: 12. CDR3 nucleotide sequence: TGTGCCAGCAGCTCCCGTTCGCCGGGACAGGGGGCTTCCGGGGAGCTGTTTTTT. Its translation is CASSSRSPGQGASGELFF.

The J gene is TRBJ2-1, the V gene TRBV28; 13 bases agree with TRBD2. The CDR3 is 18 residues long. Per germline, CDR1 MDHEN and CDR2 SYDVKM. Trimming took 8 bases from V and 0 from J; bases not matched to a gene: 10. The CDR3 region is CASAGTSGKSDSYNEQFF. CDR3 bases: TGTGCCAGCGCCGGGACTAGCGGGAAATCCGACTCCTACAATGAGCAGTTCTTC. Complete variable domain (other parts from reference TRBV28 and TRBJ2-1): DVKVTQSSRYLVKRTGEKVFLECVQDMDHENMFWYRQDPGLGLRLIYFSYDVKMKEKGDIPEGYSVSREKKERFSLILESASTNQTSMYLCASAGTSGKSDSYNEQFFGPGTRLTVL.

V is TRBV28 and J is TRBJ1-2, with a possible D match to TRBD1 (5 bases). CDR1 MDHEN and CDR2 SYDVKM come from the germline V gene. V lost 6 bases to trimming and J lost 3 bases, with 14 bases between them. CDR3 size: 14 residues. CDR3 coding DNA: TGTGCCAGCAGCGGGGGGGACTCCTACTATGGCTACACCTTC. It yields the protein CASSGGDSYYGYTF.

The rearrangement uses TRBV19 and TRBJ2-7; D is possibly TRBD2 (5 bases). Trimming pared 2 bases from V and 6 bases from J, leaving 11 bases between. The CDR3 contains 13 residues. Germline values: CDR1 LNHDA, CDR2 SQIVND (reference sequence). CDR3 nucleotide sequence: TGTGCCAGTAGTATACGGACTGGGCGCGAGCAGTACTTC. Translation gives CASSIRTGREQYF.

This chain connects TRBV2 to TRBJ2-7, with D perhaps matching TRBD1 (5 bases). The germline V gene has CDR1 SNHLY and CDR2 FYNNEI. The CDR3 runs 14 residues. Between the trimmed V and J ends, which lost 4 bases and 4 bases, there was a span of 14 bases. The CDR3 DNA reads as TGTGCCAGCAGTGCCGCTGGGGCCGAATACGAGCAGTACTTC. It codes for CASSAAGAEYEQYF.

The CDR3 sequence is CASNPPLSGRNTGELFF. The CDR3 DNA follows: TGTGCCAGCAATCCCCCTCTTAGCGGGAGGAACACCGGGGAGCTGTTTTTT. V is TRBV11-3 and J is TRBJ2-2; 9 bases are shared with TRBD2. The V segment lost 7 bases and the J segment 1 base; nucleotides outside the gene matches: 10. CDR3 length equals 17 residues. Germline CDR1 reads SGHNT; CDR2 reads YENEEA.

The rearrangement links TRBV7-4 to TRBJ2-3, with 8 bases matching TRBD2. The CDR3 is 16 residues long. V shed 5 bases, J shed 4 bases, and the junction held 11 bases outside the gene matches. The germline gives CDR1 SGHVT, CDR2 SQSDAQ. The CDR3 protein is CASSGKRESGPDTQYF. The CDR3 DNA is TGTGCCAGCAGCGGAAAGCGGGAGTCGGGCCCAGATACGCAGTATTTT.

This clone was observed a handful of times. This chain links TRBV6-5 with TRBJ2-1; D is uncertain. The CDR3 spans 13 residues. V gave up 5 bases and J gave up 0 bases, with 5 bases separating them. Per germline, CDR1 MNHEY and CDR2 SVGAGI. The CDR3 spells CASSVNSYNEQFF. Written as DNA, the CDR3 is TGTGCCAGCAGTGTCAACTCCTACAATGAGCAGTTCTTC.

The chain recombines TRBV6-5 with TRBJ2-7; D is unresolved. V lost 10 bases and J lost 2, with 12 bases in between. The CDR3 length is 12 residues. The germline CDR1 and CDR2 sequences are MNHEY and SVGAGI. The CDR3 loop reads CATSWAAYEQYF. Written as DNA, the CDR3 is TGTGCCACCTCGTGGGCAGCCTACGAGCAGTACTTC.

The chain uses TRBV7-8 and TRBJ1-5; D is perhaps TRBD1 (5 bases). The V end lost 3 bases, the J end lost 6 bases, and 15 bases lay between the germline ends. The CDR3 consists of 15 residues. From germline, CDR1 is SGHVS and CDR2 FQNEAQ. CDR3 sequence: CASSFAGGIGQPQHF. In nucleotides, the CDR3 is TGTGCCAGCAGCTTCGCGGGGGGTATTGGTCAGCCCCAGCATTTT.

This clone is a singleton in its sample. The rearrangement joins TRBV11-1 to TRBJ2-7; D is unresolved. Germline lookup yields CDR1 SGHAT and CDR2 FQDESV (reference sequence). The CDR3 sequence is 12 residues long. Between the trimmed V and J ends, which lost 1 base and 7 bases, there was a span of 8 bases. CDR3 residues: CASSLGVGEQYF. CDR3 nucleotides: TGTGCCAGCAGCTTAGGAGTCGGTGAGCAGTACTTC.

The V gene is TRBV6-5, the J gene TRBJ2-3; TRBD2 agrees at 10 bases. CDR1 is MNHEY, CDR2 SVGAGI, per germline. The V segment lost 6 bases and the J segment 3 bases; nucleotides outside the gene matches: 6. This CDR3 contains 15 residues. The CDR3 spells CASSGLAASTDTQYF. The CDR3 nucleotides read TGTGCCAGCAGCGGACTAGCGGCATCAACAGATACGCAGTATTTT.

This rearrangement joins TRBV18 to TRBJ1-4; D is unclear. CDR3 length equals 14 residues. Germline CDR1 KGHSH, CDR2 LQKENI. V was clipped by 6 bases and J by 0 bases, with 8 bases between them. DNA for the CDR3: TGTGCCAGCTCTCCAGAGACAACTAATGAAAAACTGTTTTTT. As protein: CASSPETTNEKLFF.

The chain joins TRBV5-6 to TRBJ2-2; no definite D call. CDR1 SGHDT and CDR2 YYEEEE come from the germline V gene. V was shortened by 6 bases and J by 6 bases, with 21 bases between the two germline ends. This CDR3 comprises 16 residues. The CDR3 region has the DNA TGTGCCAGCACCCTAATCTTCCCGAGTTCCGCCGGGGAGCTGTTTTTT. It specifies CASTLIFPSSAGELFF.

This chain connects TRBV2 to TRBJ2-7; TRBD1 is a possible D gene (6 bases). Trimming shortened V by 4 bases and J by 7 bases, and 14 bases separated the two germline ends. The germline gives CDR1 SNHLY, CDR2 FYNNEI. There are 13 residues in the CDR3. In nucleotides, the CDR3 is TGTGCCAGCAGTGCCGGCAGGGGATTTGAGCAGTACTTC. This translates into CASSAGRGFEQYF.

The chain uses TRBV30 and TRBJ2-7; 8 nucleotides line up with TRBD1. This CDR3 region has 15 residues. Germline-derived CDR1 and CDR2 are GTSNPN and SVGIG (reference sequence). Trimming removed 2 bases from V and 2 bases from J; junction bases left unmatched: 8. This CDR3 is CAWSFPGTGAYEQYF. The DNA of the CDR3 is TGTGCCTGGAGTTTTCCCGGGACAGGAGCCTACGAGCAGTACTTC.

The J gene is TRBJ2-5, the V gene TRBV23-1, with a tentative D call TRBD2 (5 bases). TRBV23-1 is marked as an open reading frame, function uncertain. The CDR3 spans 16 residues. Trimming left V 1 base short and J 6 bases short, with 18 bases between. The CDR3 loop reads CASSQFLLKAEKTQYF. DNA for the CDR3: TGCGCCAGCAGTCAATTTTTACTCAAAGCGGAAAAGACCCAGTACTTC.